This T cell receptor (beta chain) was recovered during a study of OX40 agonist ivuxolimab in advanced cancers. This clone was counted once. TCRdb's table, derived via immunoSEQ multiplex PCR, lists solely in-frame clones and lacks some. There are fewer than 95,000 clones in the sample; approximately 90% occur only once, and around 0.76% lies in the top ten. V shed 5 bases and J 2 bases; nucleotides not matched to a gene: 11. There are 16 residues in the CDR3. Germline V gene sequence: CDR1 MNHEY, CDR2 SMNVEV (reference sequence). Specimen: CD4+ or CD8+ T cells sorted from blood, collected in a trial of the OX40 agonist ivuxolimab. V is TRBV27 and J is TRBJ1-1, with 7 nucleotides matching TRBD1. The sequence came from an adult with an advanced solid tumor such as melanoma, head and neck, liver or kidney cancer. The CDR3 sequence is CASSTPLRTGNTEAFF. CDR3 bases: TGTGCCAGCAGTACTCCTCTAAGGACAGGAAACACTGAAGCTTTCTTT.